This TCR beta chain emerged from a study of cytomegalovirus exposure and HLA in healthy donors. Findings and caveats of the study: Relative to the roughly 700-donor mean, N-insertions were reportedly fewer in an Asian-associated ancestry cluster in a later analysis.

Trimming removed 0 bases from V and 4 bases from J; junction bases left unmatched: 2. The CDR3 length is 15 residues. CDR1 and CDR2 from the germline V gene are MNHNY and SVGAGI (reference sequence). For this clone: The antigen remains unidentified.

The PCR used 60 Vbeta and 13 Jbeta primers. TCRdb keeps only in-frame clones here, not all; method: immunoSEQ multiplex PCR. This sample has 180,000 or so clones, with approximately 73% found just once. The TCR sequence derives from a woman aged 25 to 45 in good health and CMV-seropositive. The rearrangement joins TRBV6-6 to TRBJ2-2; TRBD1 matches at 7 bases. The material sequenced was PBMCs. The CDR3 is CASSYSQGVTGELFF. The CDR3 bases are TGTGCCAGCAGTTACTCCCAGGGGGTCACCGGGGAGCTGTTTTTT.